A single sample gave rise to the 21 T cell receptor beta chains below, sequenced in a study of CD8+ T cells in alopecia areata. The sample's treatment: oral pan-JAK inhibitor, 5-10 mg twice daily. Extraction of RNA preceded its reverse transcription into cDNA, which served as the sequencing template. The repertoire was sequenced with immunoSEQ multiplex PCR; TCRdb's copy has only in-frame clones and lacks some. In the table there are tens of thousands of clones, 29% of which are singletons. The source material was CD8+ T cells sorted from blood, sampled at week 4, from a patient treated with tofacitinib. The source is a human donor with alopecia areata.

The chain uses TRBV7-9 and TRBJ1-1; 8 nucleotides line up with TRBD1. V trimming: 5 bases; J trimming: 7 bases; junction bases outside the gene matches: 3. CDR3 length: 12 residues. Germline assignment: CDR1 SEHNR and CDR2 FQNEAQ (reference sequence). CDR3 region: CASSLQGVEAFF. CDR3 in DNA: TGTGCCAGCAGCCTACAGGGGGTTGAAGCTTTCTTT.

The rearrangement links TRBV27 to TRBJ2-7; no clear D gene. Germline V lookup: CDR1 MNHEY, CDR2 SMNVEV (reference sequence). CDR3 size: 12 residues. Trimming shortened V by 5 bases and J by 2 bases, and 7 bases separated the two germline ends. The chain's CDR3 is CASSHSTYEQYF. The CDR3 DNA is TGTGCCAGCAGTCACTCCACCTACGAGCAGTACTTC.

The V gene is TRBV15, the J gene TRBJ2-2; TRBD1 agrees at 9 bases. The CDR3 is 15 residues long. J lost 4 bases, V lost 1 base, and 1 base had no gene match. Germline lookup yields CDR1 LNHNV and CDR2 YYDKDF (reference sequence). The CDR3 spells CATSRGDRVTGELFF. Written as DNA, the CDR3 is TGTGCCACCAGCAGAGGGGACAGGGTCACCGGGGAGCTGTTTTTT.

The rearrangement joins TRBV6-4 to TRBJ2-2, with TRBD2 matching 7 bases. CDR1 is MRHNA, CDR2 SNTAGT, per germline. V dropped 6 bases and J dropped 7; count of bases not matched to a gene: 11. The CDR3 consists of 15 residues. CDR3 in amino acids: CASREGTTWVGELFF. The CDR3 region has the DNA TGTGCCAGCAGGGAAGGGACTACCTGGGTCGGGGAGCTGTTTTTT.

V usage is TRBV2 and J usage is TRBJ2-1, with a tentative D call TRBD2 (7 bases). The germline gives CDR1 SNHLY, CDR2 FYNNEI. This CDR3 is 12 amino acids long. Trimming stripped 9 bases from V and 7 bases from J, with 13 bases between. The chain's CDR3 is CARLGGANEQFF. CDR3 in DNA: TGTGCCAGGCTGGGGGGGGCGAATGAGCAGTTCTTC.

This clone was seen a few times. The chain carries TRBV30 and TRBJ1-1; D uncertain. The V end lost 4 bases, the J end lost 4 bases, and 16 bases lay between the germline ends. Per germline, CDR1 GTSNPN and CDR2 SVGIG (reference sequence). CDR3 length equals 14 residues. CDR3 residues: CAWTWGRSPTEAFF. CDR3 DNA sequence: TGTGCCTGGACCTGGGGAAGGAGTCCCACTGAAGCTTTCTTT.

The V call is TRBV29-1, the J call TRBJ2-7; D not certain. V lost 6 bases, J lost 1 base, and 13 bases lay in between. The CDR3 runs to 13 residues. The germline gives CDR1 SQVTM, CDR2 ANQGSEA. The CDR3 here is CSVYDSISYEQYF. The CDR3 bases are TGCAGCGTCTACGACTCGATATCCTACGAGCAGTACTTC.

The chain is built from TRBV25-1 and TRBJ2-7; TRBD1 matches 9 bases. Germline V gene lookup returns CDR1 MGHDK and CDR2 SYGVNS. The CDR3 is made up of 15 amino acids. V lost 3 bases to trimming and J lost 2 bases; unmatched junction nucleotides: 5. This CDR3 is CASSEIGQGTYEQYF. Here the CDR3 DNA reads TGTGCCAGCAGTGAGATTGGACAGGGGACCTACGAGCAGTACTTC.

The chain uses TRBV4-1 and TRBJ2-3, with D uncertain. V shed 3 bases and J shed 4 bases, with 8 bases lying between them. The CDR3 is made up of 13 amino acids. CDR1 MGHRA and CDR2 YSYEKL come from the germline V gene. CDR3 loop: CASSQYVADTQYF. The CDR3, as DNA: TGCGCCAGCAGCCAGTACGTCGCAGATACGCAGTATTTT.

The chain links TRBV7-9 to TRBJ2-2; TRBD2 might be the D (5 bases). Germline-derived CDR1 and CDR2 are SEHNR and FQNEAQ (reference sequence). This CDR3 contains 16 residues. Trimming left V 5 bases short and J 4 bases short, with 17 bases between. CDR3 in amino acids: CASSITLRAGTGELFF. In DNA, the CDR3 is TGTGCCAGCAGCATTACCTTGAGGGCGGGCACCGGGGAGCTGTTTTTT.

In this sample, this clone turned up a few times. The chain joins TRBV7-9 to TRBJ1-5, with D possibly matching TRBD1 (5 bases). The CDR3 is 12 residues long. Trimming took off 7 bases at V and 7 bases at J, with 11 bases between the two ends. Per the germline V gene, CDR1 is SEHNR and CDR2 is FQNEAQ (reference sequence). CDR3 in amino acids: CASNGSGQPQHF. The CDR3 DNA is TGTGCCAGCAACGGATCAGGGCAGCCCCAGCATTTT. Together with reference TRBV7-9 and TRBJ1-5, the CDR3 gives the full variable domain: DTGVSQNPRHKITKRGQNVTFRCDPISEHNRLYWYRQTLGQGPEFLTYFQNEAQLEKSRLLSDRFSAERPKGSFSTLEIQRTEQGDSAMYLCASNGSGQPQHFGDGTRLSIL.

This rearrangement joins TRBV29-1 to TRBJ2-3; D may be TRBD2 (6 bases). In germline, CDR1 is SQVTM, CDR2 ANQGSEA. The CDR3 consists of 10 residues. CDR3 sequence: CNVGGDTQYF. For the CDR3, the DNA is TGCAACGTCGGAGGGGATACGCAGTATTTT.

The chain couples TRBV13 to TRBJ2-7, with D possibly matching TRBD2 (6 bases). Looked up from germline, CDR1 is PRHDT and CDR2 is FYEKMQ (reference sequence). With 4 bases removed from V and 7 bases from J, the gap between germline ends came to 20 bases. The CDR3 covers 15 residues. The CDR3 region is CASSSRGGLSKEQYF. The CDR3 DNA reads as TGTGCCAGCAGCTCCCGCGGAGGGTTAAGTAAAGAGCAGTACTTC.

This chain connects TRBV5-1 to TRBJ1-1, with D unclear. The germline V gene has CDR1 SGHRS and CDR2 YFSETQ. V was pared by 0 bases and J by 0 bases, with 6 bases between. The CDR3 consists of 14 residues. The CDR3 spells CASSLARMNTEAFF. The CDR3 nucleotides read TGCGCCAGCAGCTTGGCACGGATGAACACTGAAGCTTTCTTT.

This clone was picked up a small number of times. The V gene is TRBV19, the J gene TRBJ2-7, with no clear D. Trimming left V 5 bases short and J 4 bases short, with 18 bases between. Germline CDR1 LNHDA, CDR2 SQIVND (reference sequence). The length of the CDR3 is 15 residues. The CDR3, as DNA: TGTGCCAGTAGTCCCCTCCCAGGCGGCGCTTACGAGCAGTACTTC. Protein product: CASSPLPGGAYEQYF.

The chain recombines TRBV5-1 with TRBJ2-5; 7 nucleotides agree with TRBD1. The ends lost 6 bases at V and 2 bases at J; junction bases unmatched: 7. Germline CDR1 reads SGHRS; CDR2 reads YFSETQ. This CDR3 has 14 amino acids. The CDR3, as DNA: TGCGCCAGCACCTCAGGGGGACAGCAAGAGACCCAGTACTTC. Protein: CASTSGGQQETQYF.

This clone occurred a few times. This chain uses TRBV27 with TRBJ2-3, with 9 bases aligning to TRBD2. In germline, CDR1 is MNHEY, CDR2 SMNVEV (reference sequence). CDR3 length: 15 amino acids. J lost 4 bases, V lost 3 bases, and 5 bases had no gene match. CDR3 residues: CASSFSGSTADTQYF. DNA for the CDR3: TGTGCCAGCAGTTTTAGCGGGAGTACGGCAGATACGCAGTATTTT.

CDR3 loop: CASSVDRDQETQYF. The CDR3 bases are TGTGCCAGCAGCGTAGACAGGGACCAAGAGACCCAGTACTTC. The rearrangement uses TRBV9 and TRBJ2-5; a weak D match, TRBD1 (6 bases). CDR1 and CDR2 (germline): SGDLS, YYNGEE. Trimming removed 0 bases at V and 0 bases at J, with 6 bases between. The CDR3 has 14 residues.

The V gene is TRBV29-1, the J gene TRBJ2-1, with a weak D call TRBD1 (7 bases). Germline CDR1 is SQVTM and CDR2 is ANQGSEA. The CDR3 runs 13 residues. V was clipped by 7 bases and J by 4 bases, with 14 bases between them. CDR3 residues: CSGQGGLYNEQFF. CDR3 nucleotide sequence: TGCAGCGGGCAGGGGGGCTTATACAATGAGCAGTTCTTC.

V gene TRBV29-1 combines with J gene TRBJ2-6, with TRBD1 matching 10 bases. CDR3 length equals 16 residues. Unmatched junction bases numbered 4, after V lost 5 bases and J lost 0 bases. The germline V gene encodes CDR1 SQVTM and CDR2 ANQGSEA. The CDR3 sequence: CSVTGTGDSGANVLTF. CDR3 DNA: TGCAGCGTTACCGGGACAGGGGACTCTGGGGCCAACGTCCTGACTTTC. Full variable domain (missing parts from reference TRBV29-1 and TRBJ2-6): SAVISQKPSRDICQRGTSLTIQCQVDSQVTMMFWYRQQPGQSLTLIATANQGSEATYESGFVIDKFPISRPNLTFSTLTVSNMSPEDSSIYLCSVTGTGDSGANVLTFGAGSRLTVL.

The count of this clone is one. V and J are TRBV10-3 and TRBJ2-7; D is unresolved. CDR1 ENHRY and CDR2 SYGVKD come from the germline V gene. The V end was cut by 0 bases, the J end by 1 base, with 4 bases between. The CDR3 has 13 amino acids. The CDR3 DNA follows: TGTGCCATCAGTGAGTCTCGGTCCTACGAGCAGTACTTC. This translates into CAISESRSYEQYF.